This T cell receptor beta chain was captured by sequencing in a study of cytomegalovirus exposure and HLA in healthy donors. Study at large: Clustering assigned about 79% of the approximately 430 genotyped donors to the Caucasian-associated ancestry cluster.

With 60 Vbeta and 13 Jbeta primers, the PCR was carried out. Here immunoSEQ multiplex PCR was the method, and the copy in TCRdb shows in-frame clones only, minus some. The profile covers 100,000 to 150,000 clones, with roughly four fifths appearing a single time and 1.8% taken by the ten largest. Findings and limits, study-wide: Immune exposure data for these donors was limited to CMV serostatus. Another analysis was done later, and it associated fewer than 20,000 TCR beta sequences with HLA alleles at 0.05 false discovery rate. The study listed under 200 cytomegalovirus-associated TCR beta chains.

CDR3 length equals 16 residues. V lost 7 bases, J lost 0 bases, and 16 bases lay in between. Germline CDR1 LNHDA, CDR2 SQIVND (reference sequence). Regarding this clone: Its antigen is unidentified.

This clonotype was sampled from a man aged 18 to 35 in good health and CMV-seronegative. The V and J genes are TRBV19 and TRBJ2-4; tentative D call: TRBD1 (6 bases). Sequencing was done on a sample of PBMCs. The CDR3 sequence: CASTTGHVLAKNIQYF. The CDR3 coding sequence is TGTGCCAGTACGACAGGTCATGTCCTAGCCAAAAACATTCAGTACTTC.